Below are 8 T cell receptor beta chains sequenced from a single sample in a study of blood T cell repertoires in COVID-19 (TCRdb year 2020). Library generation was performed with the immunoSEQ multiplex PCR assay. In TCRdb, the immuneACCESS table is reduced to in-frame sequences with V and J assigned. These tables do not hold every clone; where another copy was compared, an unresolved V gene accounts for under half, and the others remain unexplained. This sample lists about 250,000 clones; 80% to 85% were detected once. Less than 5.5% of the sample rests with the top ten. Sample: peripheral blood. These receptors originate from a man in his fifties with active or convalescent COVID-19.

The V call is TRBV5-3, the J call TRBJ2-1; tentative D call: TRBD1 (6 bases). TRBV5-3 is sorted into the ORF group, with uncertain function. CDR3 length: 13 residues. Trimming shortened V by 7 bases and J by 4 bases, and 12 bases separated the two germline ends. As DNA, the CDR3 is TGTGCCAGACTTAGGACAGCTTACAATGAGCAGTTCTTC. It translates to CARLRTAYNEQFF.

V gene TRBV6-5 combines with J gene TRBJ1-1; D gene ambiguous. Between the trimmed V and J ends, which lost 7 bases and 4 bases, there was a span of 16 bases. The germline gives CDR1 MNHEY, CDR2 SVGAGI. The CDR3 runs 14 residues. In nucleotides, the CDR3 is TGTGCCAGCACTCCACATGAGGCCGGCACTGAAGCTTTCTTT. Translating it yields CASTPHEAGTEAFF.

CDR3 protein: CASSLEGGHTDTQYF. For the CDR3, the DNA is TGCGCCAGCAGCTTGGAGGGCGGACACACAGATACGCAGTATTTT. The V and J genes are TRBV5-1 and TRBJ2-3; TRBD1 is a possible D gene (5 bases). The V end lost 0 bases, the J end lost 2 bases, and 10 bases lay between the germline ends. Germline CDR1 SGHRS, CDR2 YFSETQ. There are 15 residues in the CDR3.

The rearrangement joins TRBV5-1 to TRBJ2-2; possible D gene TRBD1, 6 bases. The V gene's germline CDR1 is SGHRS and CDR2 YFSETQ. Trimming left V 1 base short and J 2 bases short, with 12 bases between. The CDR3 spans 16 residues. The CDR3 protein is CASSLNPGANTGELFF. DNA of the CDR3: TGCGCCAGCAGCTTGAACCCAGGGGCAAACACCGGGGAGCTGTTTTTT.

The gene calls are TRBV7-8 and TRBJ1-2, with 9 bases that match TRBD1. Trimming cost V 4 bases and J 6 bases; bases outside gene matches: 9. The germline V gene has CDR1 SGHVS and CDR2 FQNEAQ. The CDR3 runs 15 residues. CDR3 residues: CASSSPGQGVNGYTF. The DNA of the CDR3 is TGTGCCAGCAGCTCCCCGGGACAGGGTGTGAATGGCTACACCTTC.

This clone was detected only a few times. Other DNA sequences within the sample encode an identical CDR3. CDR3 amino acids: CASSAPGGGYGYTF. CDR3 nucleotide sequence: TGTGCCAGCAGTGCCCCCGGTGGTGGTTATGGCTACACCTTC. The rearrangement joins TRBV2 to TRBJ1-2; D not certain. The CDR3 covers 14 residues. Trimming cost V 4 bases and J 5 bases, with 14 bases left between them. CDR1 and CDR2 (germline): SNHLY, FYNNEI.

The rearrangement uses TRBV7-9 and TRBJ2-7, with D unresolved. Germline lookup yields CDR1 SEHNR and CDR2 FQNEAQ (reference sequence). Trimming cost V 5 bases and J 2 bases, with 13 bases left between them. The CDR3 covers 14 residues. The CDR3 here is CASSPITGPYEQYF. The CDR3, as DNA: TGTGCCAGCAGCCCTATAACTGGTCCCTACGAGCAGTACTTC.

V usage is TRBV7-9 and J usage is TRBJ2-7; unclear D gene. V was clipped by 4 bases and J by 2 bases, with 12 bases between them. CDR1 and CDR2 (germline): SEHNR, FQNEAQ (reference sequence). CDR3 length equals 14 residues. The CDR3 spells CASSSQTNAYEQYF. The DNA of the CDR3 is TGTGCCAGCAGCTCCCAGACAAACGCCTACGAGCAGTACTTC.